Here is one T cell receptor (beta chain) with its context. This clonotype was counted between two and nine times. No cognate antigen has been identified for it. Qualities for individual bases were not recorded, and no much larger clone is one base off. The library was obtained by PCR. The reads were generated on an Illumina HiSeq 2500. To reduce PCR and sequencing biases, unique molecular identifiers were incorporated into the TCR beta cDNA libraries. Every 1 to 10 million input T cells yielded some 500,000 cDNA molecules, meaning each molecule approximated one T cell. The patient libraries were prepared and sequenced with the same protocol used for the earlier healthy control dataset. Samples belonging to the same batch were prepared together, multiplexed and sequenced on a shared HiSeq lane. The paper's data handling went like this. Raw barcoded reads were processed with MIGEC, and single-read molecular identifier groups were discarded before consensus assembly and CDR3 extraction. VDJtools was used for post-analysis of the clonotype tables, with diversity normalized by down-sampling every dataset to the smallest sample size. Repertoire overlap clustering matched CDR3 amino acid but not nucleotide sequences to correct batch-related cross-sample contamination. The public reads were reprocessed in TCRdb via fastp at Q25 and MiXCR, keeping in-frame beta chains. Records with the same CDR3 protein are collapsed into one entry carrying the most frequent genes and DNA. The authors' filters were not applied to this entry. In this sample the table shows approximately 730,000 distinct CDR3 sequences, roughly 30% of which occur a single time. 0.55% to 0.65% of the sample comes from the top ten.

To demonstrate the VDJtools post-analysis software, the study profiled TCR beta repertoires from the peripheral blood of around 13 young patients with multiple sclerosis. The multiple sclerosis patients were children and adolescents ranging in age from roughly 6 to 16 years. The sample comes from a study of post-analysis software for immune sequencing data (dated by TCRdb to between 2014 and 2017). Regarding the research as a whole: The recorded disease courses included relapsing-remitting, secondary progressive and progressive-relapsing multiple sclerosis, and some patients had no subtype annotation. The multiple sclerosis patient repertoires were compared with 11 previously published healthy control repertoires from donors aged 6 to 25 years. A subset of samples was prepared in parallel using single-end sample barcoding, then pooled and co-amplified after Illumina adapter ligation.

What the study reported, not specific to this receptor: Direct clustering with F measure showed strong co-clustering of samples prepared in the same batch, prompting a batch-effect correction. The control group was slightly older than the multiple sclerosis patient group. Four to six TRBV segments, including TRBV5-6, TRBV5-1 and TRBV20-1, were significantly more frequent in patients than controls. Significantly lower normalized Chao1 diversity was found in multiple sclerosis patients than in controls, suggesting substantial peripheral T-cell clonal expansion.

Clipping removes 0 bases from V and 3 bases from J, with 4 as the unmatched junction base count. CDR3 length: 16 amino acids, cysteine to phenylalanine. Only the CDR3 DNA is retained, 48 bases long and in frame from the first base. In the germline V gene, CDR1 corresponds to SGHRS and CDR2 to YFSETQ. The receptor comes from a girl aged 5-17 years with multiple sclerosis. Here the chain combines TRBV5-1 and TRBJ2-5, with 11 middle bases fitting TRBD1. The sample consisted of blood. The CDR3 protein: CASSLEGTGGEETQYF. The DNA is as follows: TGCGCCAGCAGCTTGGAGGGGACAGGGGGTGAAGAGACCCAGTACTTC.